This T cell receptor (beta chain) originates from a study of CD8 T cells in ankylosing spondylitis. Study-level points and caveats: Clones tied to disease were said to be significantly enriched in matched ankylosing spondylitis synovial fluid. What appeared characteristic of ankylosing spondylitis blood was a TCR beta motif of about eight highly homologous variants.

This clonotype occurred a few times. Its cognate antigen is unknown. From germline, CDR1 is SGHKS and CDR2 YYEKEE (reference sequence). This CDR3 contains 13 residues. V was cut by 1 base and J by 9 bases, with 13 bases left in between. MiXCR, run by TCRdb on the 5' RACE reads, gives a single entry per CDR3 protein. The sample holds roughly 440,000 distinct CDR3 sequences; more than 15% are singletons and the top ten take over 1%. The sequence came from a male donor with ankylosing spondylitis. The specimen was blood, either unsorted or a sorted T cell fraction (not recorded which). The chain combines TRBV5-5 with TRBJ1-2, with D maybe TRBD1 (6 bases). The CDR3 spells CASSLLTGISYTF. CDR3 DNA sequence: TGTGCCAGCAGCTTGTTAACAGGGATTAGCTACACCTTC.